Each of the 22 T cell receptor beta chains below was sequenced from the same sample in a study of cytomegalovirus exposure and HLA in healthy donors (dated by TCRdb to 2016 to 2017). Library generation was performed with the immunoSEQ multiplex PCR assay. For the multiplex PCR, a mixture combining 60 forward primers for TCR Vbeta segments and 13 reverse primers for TCR Jbeta segments was used. TCRdb's version of the immuneACCESS table is confined to in-frame rearrangements and falls short of the full clone set. An unresolved V gene accounts for under half of the shortfall where checked; the remainder is of unknown origin. The sample contains 110,000 to 150,000 clones, about 72% of them found a single time. The ten top clones hold over 2% of the sample. The specimen sequenced was PBMCs. Every receptor here comes from a man aged 40-49 years in good health and CMV-seronegative.

The rearrangement links TRBV5-4 to TRBJ1-2; 9 bases align to TRBD1. CDR3 length: 17 residues. Trimming removed 2 bases from V and 6 bases from J; junction bases left unmatched: 14. Looked up from germline, CDR1 is SGHNT and CDR2 is YYREEE (reference sequence). The CDR3 spells CASSLDRGSFRYDGYTF. In DNA, the CDR3 is TGTGCCAGCAGCTTAGACAGGGGGTCATTTAGGTACGATGGCTACACCTTC.

This sequence joins TRBV7-3 and TRBJ1-2, with D maybe TRBD1 (6 bases). The CDR3 loop spans 13 amino acids. V gave up 4 bases and J gave up 9 bases, with 15 bases separating them. Germline assignment: CDR1 SGHTA and CDR2 FQGTGA. The CDR3 DNA reads as TGTGCCAGCAGCTCCTGGGGGGGCGCGAGCTACACCTTC. Its protein is CASSSWGGASYTF.

The rearrangement uses TRBV5-5 and TRBJ2-7; 7 nucleotides line up with TRBD2. The germline gives CDR1 SGHKS, CDR2 YYEKEE (reference sequence). This CDR3 has 17 amino acids. V shed 3 bases, J shed 2 bases, and the junction held 14 bases outside the gene matches. CDR3 loop: CASSSSLTSWFAYEQYF. The CDR3 coding sequence is TGTGCCAGCAGCTCCTCATTGACTAGCTGGTTTGCCTACGAGCAGTACTTC.

This clone was observed a single time. V and J are TRBV18 and TRBJ2-7; tentatively, D is TRBD1 (6 bases). This CDR3 region has 15 residues. Deletions cut 2 bases from V and 6 bases from J, with 17 bases between. CDR1 KGHSH and CDR2 LQKENI come from the germline V gene. The CDR3, as DNA: TGTGCCAGCTCACCATCGGGAACAGGGATGGGCGAGCAGTACTTC. It specifies CASSPSGTGMGEQYF.

CDR3 loop: CASSLTGDSRHNSPLHF. CDR3 in DNA: TGCGCCAGCAGCTTAACAGGGGATAGTAGGCATAATTCACCCCTCCACTTT. The chain is built from TRBV5-1 and TRBJ1-6; 7 positions agree with TRBD1. There are 17 residues in the CDR3. Germline-derived CDR1 and CDR2 are SGHRS and YFSETQ. The V gene end was trimmed by 2 bases and the J gene end by 5 bases; junction bases not matched to a gene: 10.

This chain links TRBV5-8 with TRBJ1-3; D perhaps matches TRBD1 (5 bases). The CDR3 is 14 amino acids. In germline, CDR1 is SGHTS, CDR2 YDEGEE. V lost 4 bases and J 2 bases, leaving 10 bases between the germline ends. The CDR3 DNA sequence: TGTGCCAGCAGCCGACAGTGGGCTGGAAACACCATATATTTT. As protein: CASSRQWAGNTIYF.

This CDR3 reads CASSIGPGQGSLLRETQYF. The DNA for the CDR3 is TGTGCCAGTAGTATAGGACCGGGACAGGGTAGTCTGTTACGAGAGACCCAGTACTTC. V gene TRBV19 combines with J gene TRBJ2-5, with TRBD1 matching over 9 bases. Germline CDR1 LNHDA, CDR2 SQIVND (reference sequence). J lost 4 bases, V lost 1 base, and 16 bases had no gene match. This CDR3 spans 19 amino acids.

This chain uses TRBV5-4 with TRBJ1-4; no reliable D call. The CDR3 consists of 14 residues. The germline gives CDR1 SGHNT, CDR2 YYREEE (reference sequence). V lost 2 bases, J lost 7 bases, and 12 bases lay in between. The CDR3 sequence: CASSFFGRFEKLFF. The CDR3 coding sequence is TGTGCCAGCAGCTTCTTTGGGAGGTTTGAAAAACTGTTTTTT.

This rearrangement joins TRBV7-8 to TRBJ2-6; a weak D match, TRBD1 (6 bases). V was cut by 1 base and J by 1 base, with 17 bases left in between. The CDR3 has 19 amino acids. The V gene's germline CDR1 is SGHVS and CDR2 FQNEAQ. CDR3 loop: CASSLGTGHGDSGANVLTF. The CDR3 DNA sequence: TGTGCCAGCAGCTTAGGAACAGGGCACGGGGATTCTGGGGCCAACGTCCTGACTTTC.

This clone was found once. This chain connects TRBV6-6 to TRBJ1-1, with 7 bases that match TRBD1. The CDR3 spans 15 residues. V shed 2 bases and J 3 bases; nucleotides not matched to a gene: 6. Germline loops: CDR1 MNHNY, CDR2 SVGAGI (reference sequence). CDR3 nucleotide sequence: TGTGCCAGCAGTTACCGCACAGGGGATTACACTGAAGCTTTCTTT. Protein: CASSYRTGDYTEAFF.

V gene TRBV7-7 combines with J gene TRBJ2-1; 10 nucleotides line up with TRBD1. Germline CDR1 reads SSHAT; CDR2 reads FNYEAQ (reference sequence). The ends lost 5 bases at V and 6 bases at J; junction bases unmatched: 7. The CDR3 is 15 residues long. This CDR3 reads CASSRGQGGGNEQFF. In DNA, the CDR3 is TGTGCCAGCAGCCGCGGACAGGGGGGAGGCAATGAGCAGTTCTTC.

DNA for the CDR3: TGTGCCAGCAGTTACGTACAGGATTCACCCCTCCACTTT. It yields the protein CASSYVQDSPLHF. The chain recombines TRBV6-6 with TRBJ1-6; D might be TRBD1 (5 bases). The V end was cut by 2 bases, the J end by 8 bases, with 7 bases between. CDR3 length: 13 amino acids. Germline V CDR1 and CDR2: MNHNY, SVGAGI (reference sequence).

CDR3 DNA: TGCAGCGTTGGGGACAGGGAGAATTACGAGCAGTACTTC. It is translated as CSVGDRENYEQYF. V and J are TRBV29-1 and TRBJ2-7; 9 bases align to TRBD1. CDR1 and CDR2 (germline): SQVTM, ANQGSEA. CDR3 length: 13 residues. The V gene end was trimmed by 4 bases and the J gene end by 4 bases; junction bases not matched to a gene: 5.

The chain carries TRBV6-1 and TRBJ2-7; TRBD1 matches 9 bases. This CDR3 has 14 residues. V was pared by 0 bases and J by 6 bases, with 3 bases of the junction left unmatched. Germline lookup yields CDR1 MNHNS and CDR2 SASEGT. The CDR3 DNA is TGTGCCAGCAGTGAAGCGGTGACAGGGGGCGAGCAGTACTTC. Translation gives CASSEAVTGGEQYF.

V gene TRBV9 combines with J gene TRBJ1-6, with TRBD1 matching 8 bases. The CDR3 sequence is 15 residues long. Germline V gene sequence: CDR1 SGDLS, CDR2 YYNGEE. V lost 0 bases to trimming and J lost 7 bases; unmatched junction nucleotides: 3. CDR3 protein: CASSVGTGLNSPLHF. For the CDR3, the DNA is TGTGCCAGCAGCGTAGGGACAGGGCTAAATTCACCCCTCCACTTT.

This chain links TRBV5-4 with TRBJ1-4, with TRBD1 matching over 8 bases. CDR1 and CDR2 (germline): SGHNT, YYREEE (reference sequence). Trimming cost V 2 bases and J 7 bases; bases outside gene matches: 4. CDR3 length equals 14 residues. The CDR3 protein is CASSFDRGSEKLFF. CDR3 in DNA: TGTGCCAGCAGCTTCGACAGGGGTAGTGAAAAACTGTTTTTT.

This chain connects TRBV15 to TRBJ1-5, with 10 bases aligning to TRBD1. V was pared by 3 bases and J by 7 bases, with 12 bases of the junction left unmatched. In germline, CDR1 is LNHNV, CDR2 YYDKDF (reference sequence). There are 17 residues in the CDR3. CDR3 nucleotide sequence: TGTGCCACCAGCAGGGATCTGACAGGGGGCCTAGAGCAGCCCCAGCATTTT. Translating it yields CATSRDLTGGLEQPQHF.

This clone was found a few times. The rearrangement links TRBV9 to TRBJ1-4; 7 bases agree with TRBD1. Trimming took 1 base from V and 0 from J; bases not matched to a gene: 0. Per the germline V gene, CDR1 is SGDLS and CDR2 is YYNGEE. This CDR3 contains 15 residues. CDR3 residues: CASSVTGATNEKLFF. For the CDR3, the DNA is TGTGCCAGCAGCGTAACAGGGGCAACTAATGAAAAACTGTTTTTT.

This chain uses TRBV6-5 with TRBJ2-1, with D uncertain. The CDR3 has 14 residues. Looked up from germline, CDR1 is MNHEY and CDR2 is SVGAGI. V was clipped by 5 bases and J by 8 bases, with 16 bases between them. The CDR3 DNA sequence: TGTGCCAGCAGTACCCCGCCCCGGAGTCATGAGCAGTTCTTC. Residues: CASSTPPRSHEQFF.

In its sample, this clone was seen a few times. The V and J genes are TRBV5-4 and TRBJ2-7, with a possible D match to TRBD2 (6 bases). Germline lookup yields CDR1 SGHNT and CDR2 YYREEE (reference sequence). The ends were cut back, 0 bases at V and 5 bases at J, with 12 bases in the middle. The length of the CDR3 is 14 residues. The CDR3 sequence: CASSLDGRINEQYF. The CDR3 nucleotides are TGTGCCAGCAGCTTGGACGGGAGAATTAACGAGCAGTACTTC.

This clone has only one observation. This chain links TRBV19 with TRBJ2-7; 7 bases align to TRBD2. CDR3 length: 15 residues. The germline gives CDR1 LNHDA, CDR2 SQIVND (reference sequence). The V segment lost 5 bases and the J segment 0 bases; nucleotides outside the gene matches: 7. CDR3 in amino acids: CASSAGTTFSYEQYF. The CDR3 DNA reads TGTGCCAGTAGTGCCGGGACTACCTTCTCCTACGAGCAGTACTTC.

J is TRBJ1-3 and V is TRBV30; D is possibly TRBD1 (6 bases). Per germline, CDR1 GTSNPN and CDR2 SVGIG (reference sequence). Trimming shortened V by 4 bases and J by 7 bases, and 11 bases separated the two germline ends. This CDR3 comprises 12 residues. CDR3 coding DNA: TGTGCCTGGAACCCAGGGGCCAACACCATATATTTT. Translated, it gives CAWNPGANTIYF.